These 23 T cell receptor beta chains came from one sample sequenced in a study of identical twins. MiXCR, applied by TCRdb to the 5' RACE reads, yields one record per CDR3 protein. Of 350,000 to 450,000 distinct CDR3 sequences listed, approximately 17% are singletons. Sequences were obtained from naive T cells sorted from blood. These receptors all come from a man aged 50 to 59 in good health.

Only a few counts were recorded for this clonotype. The chain has TRBV7-2 and TRBJ2-7; TRBD1 matches at 8 bases. Germline V gene sequence: CDR1 SGHTA, CDR2 FQGNSA. J gave up 6 bases and V 2 bases, and 12 bases lay outside the gene matches. This CDR3 spans 16 amino acids. The CDR3 loop is CASSLKLRQGAGEQYF. CDR3 in DNA: TGTGCCAGCAGCTTAAAGTTGAGGCAGGGGGCTGGCGAGCAGTACTTC.

Many counts were recorded for this clonotype. The V and J genes are TRBV20-1 and TRBJ1-1, with D perhaps matching TRBD1 (6 bases). This CDR3 spans 14 amino acids. The V and J ends lost 0 bases and 4 bases respectively, with 12 bases between them. Germline V gene data show CDR1 as DFQATT and CDR2 as SNEGSKA (reference sequence). CDR3 region: CSARDFRGSTEAFF. CDR3 bases: TGCAGTGCTAGAGACTTCAGGGGAAGCACTGAAGCTTTCTTT.

The chain couples TRBV20-1 to TRBJ1-4; 10 positions match TRBD1. The germline V gene encodes CDR1 DFQATT and CDR2 SNEGSKA (reference sequence). The CDR3 runs 13 residues. The CDR3 reads CTLEGTGVEKLFF. Here the CDR3 DNA reads TGCACCCTGGAAGGGACAGGGGTCGAAAAACTGTTTTTT.

The sample holds many counts of this clonotype. The chain links TRBV6-1 to TRBJ1-1, with 11 bases fitting TRBD1. This CDR3 is built from 16 residues. The germline CDR1 and CDR2 sequences are MNHNS and SASEGT. V gave up 7 bases and J gave up 3 bases; unmatched junction bases: 10. The CDR3 spells CASTKDRGQVDTEAFF. CDR3 nucleotides: TGTGCCAGCACCAAGGACAGGGGGCAGGTAGACACTGAAGCTTTCTTT.

V gene TRBV5-4 combines with J gene TRBJ2-5; the match to TRBD1 covers 10 bases. The length of the CDR3 is 16 residues. The ends lost 3 bases at V and 5 bases at J; junction bases unmatched: 10. Germline CDR1 and CDR2: SGHNT and YYREEE (reference sequence). This CDR3 reads CASSSWTGGKIETQYF. CDR3 in DNA: TGTGCCAGCAGCTCCTGGACAGGGGGGAAGATTGAGACCCAGTACTTC. Full variable domain (outside the CDR3, taken from reference TRBV5-4 and TRBJ2-5): ETGVTQSPTHLIKTRGQQVTLRCSSQSGHNTVSWYQQALGQGPQFIFQYYREEENGRGNFPPRFSGLQFPNYSSELNVNALELDDSALYLCASSSWTGGKIETQYFGPGTRLLVL.

This clonotype has at least ten counts. The chain has TRBV6-1 and TRBJ1-4; D ambiguous. The length of the CDR3 is 13 residues. The germline V gene encodes CDR1 MNHNS and CDR2 SASEGT. The V gene lost 8 bases and the J gene lost 0 bases, with 7 bases spanning the gap. The CDR3 DNA sequence: TGTGCCAGCCGCGTTGCAACTAATGAAAAACTGTTTTTT. It specifies CASRVATNEKLFF.

This clonotype was detected many times. This chain connects TRBV6-2 or TRBV6-3 to TRBJ2-1; possibly TRBD1 or TRBD2 for D (5 bases each). This CDR3 contains 15 residues. V gave up 7 bases and J gave up 4 bases, with 17 bases separating them. Germline V gives CDR1 MNHEY, CDR2 SVGEGT. CDR3 region: CASTPIGGEYNEQFF. The CDR3 nucleotides read TGTGCCAGCACCCCAATTGGGGGAGAGTACAATGAGCAGTTCTTC.

Many counts were recorded for this clonotype. V usage is TRBV7-6 and J usage is TRBJ2-2; D not resolved. Between the trimmed V and J ends, which lost 3 bases and 4 bases, there was a span of 12 bases. The germline gives CDR1 SGHVS, CDR2 FNYEAQ. This CDR3 is built from 15 residues. Here the CDR3 reads CASSFQESGTGELFF. In nucleotides, the CDR3 is TGTGCCAGCAGCTTTCAGGAATCGGGCACCGGGGAGCTGTTTTTT.

The rearrangement joins TRBV5-4 to TRBJ1-2; D remains unclear. The germline V and J ends were trimmed by 4 bases and 7 bases, with 14 bases remaining between them. Germline V gene lookup returns CDR1 SGHNT and CDR2 YYREEE (reference sequence). The length of the CDR3 is 13 residues. This CDR3 is CASSMQTRAGYTF. The DNA of the CDR3 is TGTGCCAGCAGCATGCAAACAAGAGCTGGCTACACCTTC.

This clonotype was seen a handful of times. The gene calls are TRBV20-1 and TRBJ2-1; D ambiguous. V dropped 3 bases and J dropped 0 bases, with 12 bases sitting between them. This CDR3 spans 15 amino acids. Per the germline V gene, CDR1 is DFQATT and CDR2 is SNEGSKA (reference sequence). This CDR3 reads CSASSLEYSYNEQFF. As DNA, the CDR3 is TGCAGTGCTAGTAGCCTAGAATACTCCTACAATGAGCAGTTCTTC.

The rearrangement joins TRBV28 to TRBJ2-3; 10 bases are a match to TRBD2. The CDR3 extends over 18 amino acids. Trimming at V came to 6 bases and at J to 6 bases, leaving 18 bases not matched to a gene. CDR1 and CDR2 from the germline V gene are MDHEN and SYDVKM. The CDR3 DNA reads TGTGCCAGCAGCGGCCGGGGGGTAGCGGGAGGTTCATCCGATACGCAGTATTTT. This translates into CASSGRGVAGGSSDTQYF. The full variable domain, in which reference TRBV28 and TRBJ2-3 provide the parts outside the CDR3, is DVKVTQSSRYLVKRTGEKVFLECVQDMDHENMFWYRQDPGLGLRLIYFSYDVKMKEKGDIPEGYSVSREKKERFSLILESASTNQTSMYLCASSGRGVAGGSSDTQYFGPGTRLTVL.

This clonotype has only a few counts. This chain uses TRBV20-1 with TRBJ2-7; D gene unclear. The CDR3 contains 14 residues. Germline V gene sequence: CDR1 DFQATT, CDR2 SNEGSKA (reference sequence). V was trimmed by 0 bases and J by 0 bases, leaving 9 bases between them. The CDR3 coding sequence is TGCAGTGCTAGAGACTACCAGAGCTCCTACGAGCAGTACTTC. Its translation is CSARDYQSSYEQYF.

This clonotype was detected only a few times. The chain recombines TRBV6-5 with TRBJ2-7; weak D call: TRBD1 (6 bases). The CDR3 has 14 amino acids. The germline gives CDR1 MNHEY, CDR2 SVGAGI. V was cut by 0 bases and J by 5 bases, with 11 bases left in between. CDR3 sequence reads: CASSYSRQGNEQYF. In DNA form, the CDR3 reads TGTGCCAGCAGTTACTCCAGGCAGGGGAACGAGCAGTACTTC.

V gene TRBV4-3 combines with J gene TRBJ1-5; no clear D. Germline V gene lookup returns CDR1 LGHNA and CDR2 YSLEER. Trimming cost V 3 bases and J 0 bases, with 9 bases left between them. There are 15 residues in the CDR3. In DNA, the CDR3 is TGCGCCAGCAGCCAGACGGGAAATAGCAATCAGCCCCAGCATTTT. As protein: CASSQTGNSNQPQHF.

This clonotype was counted at least ten times. The rearrangement links TRBV10-2 to TRBJ2-1, with 13 bases matching TRBD2. CDR1 is WSHSY and CDR2 is SAAADI in the germline V gene. This CDR3 has 15 amino acids. Trimming removed 5 bases from V and 6 bases from J; junction bases left unmatched: 4. This CDR3 is CASSRGLAGSNEQFF. CDR3 bases: TGCGCCAGCAGTCGGGGACTAGCGGGATCCAATGAGCAGTTCTTC.

At least ten counts were recorded for this clonotype. The chain links TRBV12-3 or TRBV12-4 to TRBJ2-3; 7 nucleotides agree with TRBD1. This CDR3 contains 14 residues. Germline trimming cut 4 bases from V and 5 bases from J; bases unmatched to any gene: 6. The CDR3 is CASSSWDRQDTQYF. In DNA, the CDR3 is TGTGCCAGCAGTTCTTGGGACAGACAAGATACGCAGTATTTT.

The chain is built from TRBV11-2 and TRBJ2-1, with D perhaps TRBD2 (6 bases). CDR3 size: 14 residues. Trimming removed 1 base from V and 7 bases from J, with 11 bases in between. Germline-derived CDR1 and CDR2 are SGHAT and FQNNGV. The CDR3 nucleotides read TGTGCCAGCAGCTTAGCCAGTGCGGGGAATGAGCAGTTCTTC. Protein product: CASSLASAGNEQFF.

This clonotype was counted at least ten times. This rearrangement joins TRBV11-2 to TRBJ2-3; 7 bases agree with TRBD1. Germline loops: CDR1 SGHAT, CDR2 FQNNGV. V was clipped by 5 bases and J by 2 bases; unmatched bases: 13. The CDR3 totals 17 residues. The CDR3 bases are TGTGCCAGCAGCCGATCATATACAGGGGATCACACAGATACGCAGTATTTT. It specifies CASSRSYTGDHTDTQYF.

The chain links TRBV20-1 to TRBJ1-5; 11 nucleotides align to TRBD1. This CDR3 comprises 14 residues. The ends lost 5 bases at V and 6 bases at J; junction bases unmatched: 6. CDR1 DFQATT and CDR2 SNEGSKA come from the germline V gene (reference sequence). The chain's CDR3 is CSAGTGGPSQPQHF. The CDR3 DNA reads as TGCAGTGCTGGGACAGGGGGACCAAGTCAGCCCCAGCATTTT.

This clonotype was seen ten or more times. The chain employs TRBV9 and TRBJ2-2; 7 nucleotides line up with TRBD2. Germline trimming cut 3 bases from V and 7 bases from J; bases unmatched to any gene: 6. Germline loops: CDR1 SGDLS, CDR2 YYNGEE. CDR3 length equals 14 residues. CDR3 amino acids: CASSEGREFGELFF. For the CDR3, the DNA is TGTGCCAGCAGCGAGGGGAGGGAGTTCGGGGAGCTGTTTTTT. Complete variable domain (other parts from reference TRBV9 and TRBJ2-2): DSGVTQTPKHLITATGQRVTLRCSPRSGDLSVYWYQQSLDQGLQFLIQYYNGEERAKGNILERFSAQQFPDLHSELNLSSLELGDSALYFCASSEGREFGELFFGEGSRLTVL.

This chain uses TRBV27 with TRBJ2-7; D is possibly TRBD2 (6 bases). Germline-derived CDR1 and CDR2 are MNHEY and SMNVEV (reference sequence). V lost 5 bases and J 5 bases, leaving 16 bases between the germline ends. CDR3 length: 14 residues. The CDR3 protein is CASSLLSGAHEQYF. Here the CDR3 DNA reads TGTGCCAGCAGTCTTCTTTCGGGAGCTCACGAGCAGTACTTC.

V is TRBV5-1 and J is TRBJ2-7; TRBD2 agrees at 8 bases. Looked up from germline, CDR1 is SGHRS and CDR2 is YFSETQ. This CDR3 spans 14 amino acids. J lost 2 bases, V lost 5 bases, and 6 bases had no gene match. CDR3 in amino acids: CASRAGGLTYEQYF. The CDR3 DNA is TGCGCCAGCAGGGCGGGGGGCTTAACCTACGAGCAGTACTTC.

This clonotype was seen at least ten times. The rearrangement joins TRBV27 to TRBJ2-1; 7 bases are shared with TRBD2. The CDR3 length is 13 residues. Per germline, CDR1 MNHEY and CDR2 SMNVEV (reference sequence). The J segment lost 9 bases and the V segment lost 6 bases, leaving 8 bases of the junction unmatched. The CDR3 reads CASSWGGESEQFF. In DNA, the CDR3 is TGTGCCAGCAGCTGGGGAGGGGAAAGTGAGCAGTTCTTC.